This T cell receptor beta chain was sequenced in a study of technical replicates of blood from a few donors. Generated by immunoSEQ multiplex PCR, the TCRdb table keeps only in-frame clones and is missing some. The table lists roughly 72,000 clones, nearly 95% of them singletons, with about 0.4% in the top ten. Sequencing was performed on T cells isolated from PBMCs. The sequence came from a human donor in good health.

CDR3 nucleotides: TGTGCCAGCAGCTTGCCAGGGCTCTCTGGGGCCAACGTCCTGACTTTC. Translated, it gives CASSLPGLSGANVLTF. The chain couples TRBV5-4 to TRBJ2-6; a weak D match, TRBD1 (5 bases). Trimming cost V 1 base and J 0 bases, with 8 bases left between them. Germline V gene sequence: CDR1 SGHNT, CDR2 YYREEE (reference sequence). The CDR3 has 16 residues.